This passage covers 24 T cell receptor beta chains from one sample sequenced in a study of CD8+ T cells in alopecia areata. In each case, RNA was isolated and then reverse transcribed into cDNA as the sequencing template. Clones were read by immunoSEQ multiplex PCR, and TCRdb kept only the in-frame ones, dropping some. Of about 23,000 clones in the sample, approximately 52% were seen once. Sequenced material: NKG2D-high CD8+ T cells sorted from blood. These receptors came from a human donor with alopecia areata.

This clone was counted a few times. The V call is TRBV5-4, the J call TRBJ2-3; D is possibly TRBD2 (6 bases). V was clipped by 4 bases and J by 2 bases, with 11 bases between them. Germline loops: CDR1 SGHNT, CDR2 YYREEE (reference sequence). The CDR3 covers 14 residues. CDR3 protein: CASSRDLSTDTQYF. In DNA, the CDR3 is TGTGCCAGCAGCCGGGACTTATCCACAGATACGCAGTATTTT.

The CDR3 loop reads CASSTGGHREELFF. The CDR3 region has the DNA TGCGCCAGCAGTACCGGGGGGCATCGGGAGGAGCTGTTTTTT. The chain links TRBV5-1 to TRBJ2-2, with D perhaps TRBD2 (7 bases). In germline, CDR1 is SGHRS, CDR2 YFSETQ. Trimming removed 5 bases at V and 10 bases at J, with 18 bases between. CDR3 size: 14 residues.

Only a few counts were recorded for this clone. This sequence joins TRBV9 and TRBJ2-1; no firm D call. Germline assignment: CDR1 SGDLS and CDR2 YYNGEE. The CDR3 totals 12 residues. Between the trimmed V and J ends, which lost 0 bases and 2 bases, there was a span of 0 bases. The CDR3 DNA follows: TGTGCCAGCAGCGTAGCCTACAATGAGCAGTTCTTC. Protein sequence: CASSVAYNEQFF.

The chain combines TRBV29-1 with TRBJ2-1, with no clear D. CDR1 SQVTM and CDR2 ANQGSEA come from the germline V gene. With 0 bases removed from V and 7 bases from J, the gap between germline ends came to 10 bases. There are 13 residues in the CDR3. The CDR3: CSVEDGEENEQFF. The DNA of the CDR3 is TGCAGCGTTGAAGATGGTGAGGAGAATGAGCAGTTCTTC.

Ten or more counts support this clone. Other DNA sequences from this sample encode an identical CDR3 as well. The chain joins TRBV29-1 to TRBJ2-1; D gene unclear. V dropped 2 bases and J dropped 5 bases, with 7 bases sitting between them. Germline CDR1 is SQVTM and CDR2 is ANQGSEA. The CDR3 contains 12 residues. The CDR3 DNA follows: TGCAGCGTTGAACGTAGGGACAATGAGCAGTTCTTC. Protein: CSVERRDNEQFF.

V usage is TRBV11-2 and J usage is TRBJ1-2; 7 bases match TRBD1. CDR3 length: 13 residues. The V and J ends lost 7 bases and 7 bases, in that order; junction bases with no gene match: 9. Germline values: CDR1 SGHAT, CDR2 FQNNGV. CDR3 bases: TGTGCCAGCACTTCAGGGACAGACCTTGGCTACACCTTC. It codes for CASTSGTDLGYTF.

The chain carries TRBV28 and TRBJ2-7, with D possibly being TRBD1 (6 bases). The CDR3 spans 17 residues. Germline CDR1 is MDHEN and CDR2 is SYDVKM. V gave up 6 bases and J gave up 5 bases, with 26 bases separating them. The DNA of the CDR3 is TGTGCCAGCAGCTTAGATTTCACAGGGCGTTATTCCGACGAGCAGTACTTC. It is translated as CASSLDFTGRYSDEQYF. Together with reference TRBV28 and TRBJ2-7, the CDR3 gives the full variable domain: DVKVTQSSRYLVKRTGEKVFLECVQDMDHENMFWYRQDPGLGLRLIYFSYDVKMKEKGDIPEGYSVSREKKERFSLILESASTNQTSMYLCASSLDFTGRYSDEQYFGPGTRLTVT.

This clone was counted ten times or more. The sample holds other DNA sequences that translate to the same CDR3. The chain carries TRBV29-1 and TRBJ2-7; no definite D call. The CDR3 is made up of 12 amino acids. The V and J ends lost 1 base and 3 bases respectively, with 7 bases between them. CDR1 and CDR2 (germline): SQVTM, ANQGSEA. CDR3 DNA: TGCAGCGTTGAAGTGGCAGACTACGAGCAGTACTTC. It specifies CSVEVADYEQYF.

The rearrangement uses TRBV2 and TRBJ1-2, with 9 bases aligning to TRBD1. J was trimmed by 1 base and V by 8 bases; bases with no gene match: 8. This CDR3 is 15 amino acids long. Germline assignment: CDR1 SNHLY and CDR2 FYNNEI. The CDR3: CASPRTGVINYGYTF. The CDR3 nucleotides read TGTGCCAGCCCCCGGACAGGGGTGATTAACTATGGCTACACCTTC.

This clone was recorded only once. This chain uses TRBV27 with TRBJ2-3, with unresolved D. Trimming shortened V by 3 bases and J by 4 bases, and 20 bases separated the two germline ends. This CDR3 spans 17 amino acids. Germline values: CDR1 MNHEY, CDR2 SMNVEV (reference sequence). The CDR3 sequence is CASSFRPGSPPSDTQYF. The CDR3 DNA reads TGTGCCAGCAGTTTCCGACCGGGCTCACCACCCTCAGATACGCAGTATTTT.

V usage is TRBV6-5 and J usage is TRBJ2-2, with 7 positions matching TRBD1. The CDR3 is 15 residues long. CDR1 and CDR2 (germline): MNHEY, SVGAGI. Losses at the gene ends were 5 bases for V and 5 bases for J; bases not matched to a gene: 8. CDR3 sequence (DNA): TGTGCCAGCAGTGCAGGGACAGCCTTTACCGGGGAGCTGTTTTTT. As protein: CASSAGTAFTGELFF.

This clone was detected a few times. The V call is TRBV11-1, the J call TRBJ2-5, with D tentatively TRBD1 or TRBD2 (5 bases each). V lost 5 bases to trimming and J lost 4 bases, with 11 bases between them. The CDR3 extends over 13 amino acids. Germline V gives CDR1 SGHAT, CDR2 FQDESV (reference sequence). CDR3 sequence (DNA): TGTGCCAGCAGCCCACGGGACGGAGAGACCCAGTACTTC. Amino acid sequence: CASSPRDGETQYF.

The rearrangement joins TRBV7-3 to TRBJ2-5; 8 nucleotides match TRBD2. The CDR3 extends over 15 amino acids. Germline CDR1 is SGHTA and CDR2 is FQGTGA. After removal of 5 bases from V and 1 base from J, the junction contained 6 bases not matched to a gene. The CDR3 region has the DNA TGTGCCAGCAGCGCGACACTAGCGGTCCAAGAGACCCAGTACTTC. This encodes CASSATLAVQETQYF.

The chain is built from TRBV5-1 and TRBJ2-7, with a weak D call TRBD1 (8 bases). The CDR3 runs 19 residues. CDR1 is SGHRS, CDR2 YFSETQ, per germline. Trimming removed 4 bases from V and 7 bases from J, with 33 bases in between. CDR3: CASSPRLVALDREGEEQYF. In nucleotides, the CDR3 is TGCGCCAGCAGCCCACGCCTCGTGGCACTGGACAGGGAGGGTGAAGAGCAGTACTTC.

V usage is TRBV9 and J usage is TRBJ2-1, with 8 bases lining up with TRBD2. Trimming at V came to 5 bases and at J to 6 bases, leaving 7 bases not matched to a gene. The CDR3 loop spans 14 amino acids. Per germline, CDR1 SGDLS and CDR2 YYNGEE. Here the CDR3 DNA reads TGTGCCAGCAGTGGAGGTCTAGCGGGCAATGAGCAGTTCTTC. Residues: CASSGGLAGNEQFF. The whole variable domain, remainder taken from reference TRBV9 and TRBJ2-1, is DSGVTQTPKHLITATGQRVTLRCSPRSGDLSVYWYQQSLDQGLQFLIQYYNGEERAKGNILERFSAQQFPDLHSELNLSSLELGDSALYFCASSGGLAGNEQFFGPGTRLTVL.

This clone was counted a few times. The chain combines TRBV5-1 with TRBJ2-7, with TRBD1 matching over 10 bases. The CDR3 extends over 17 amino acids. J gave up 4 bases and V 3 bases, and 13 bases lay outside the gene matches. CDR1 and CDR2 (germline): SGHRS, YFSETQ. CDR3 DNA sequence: TGCGCCAGCAGCTCCGGGCCCTTGACAGGGGGCAGGTACGAGCAGTACTTC. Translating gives CASSSGPLTGGRYEQYF.

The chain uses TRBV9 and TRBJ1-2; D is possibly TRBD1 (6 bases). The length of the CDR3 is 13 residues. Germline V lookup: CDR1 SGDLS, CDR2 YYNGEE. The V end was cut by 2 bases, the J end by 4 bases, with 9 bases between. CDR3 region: CASSVRDTYGYTF. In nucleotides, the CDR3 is TGTGCCAGCAGCGTCCGGGACACCTATGGCTACACCTTC. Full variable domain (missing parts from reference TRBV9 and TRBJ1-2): DSGVTQTPKHLITATGQRVTLRCSPRSGDLSVYWYQQSLDQGLQFLIQYYNGEERAKGNILERFSAQQFPDLHSELNLSSLELGDSALYFCASSVRDTYGYTFGSGTRLTVV.

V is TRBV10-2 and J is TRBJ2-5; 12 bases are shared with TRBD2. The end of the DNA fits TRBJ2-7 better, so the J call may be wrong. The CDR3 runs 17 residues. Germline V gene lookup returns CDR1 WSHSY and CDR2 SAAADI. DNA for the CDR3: TGCGCCAGCAGCACGACTAGCGGGAGCTCGGAGAGCTACGAGCAGTACTTC. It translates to CASSTTSGSSESYEQYF.

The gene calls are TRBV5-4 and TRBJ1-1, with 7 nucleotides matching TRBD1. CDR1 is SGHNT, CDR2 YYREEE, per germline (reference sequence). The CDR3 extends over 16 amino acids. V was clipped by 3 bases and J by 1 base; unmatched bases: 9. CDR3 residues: CASSYPPWTGNTEAFF. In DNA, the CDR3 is TGTGCCAGCAGCTATCCCCCCTGGACAGGGAACACTGAAGCTTTCTTT.

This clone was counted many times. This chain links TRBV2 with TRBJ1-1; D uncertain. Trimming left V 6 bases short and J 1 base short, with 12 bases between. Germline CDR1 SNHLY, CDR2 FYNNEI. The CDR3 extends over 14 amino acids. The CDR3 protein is CASSDAGSNTEAFF. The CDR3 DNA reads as TGTGCCAGCAGCGACGCGGGATCGAACACTGAAGCTTTCTTT.

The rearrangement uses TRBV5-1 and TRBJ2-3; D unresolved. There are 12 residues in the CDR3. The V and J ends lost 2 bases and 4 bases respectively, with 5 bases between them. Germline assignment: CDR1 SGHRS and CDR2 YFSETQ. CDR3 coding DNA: TGCGCCAGCAGCTTTTGGGCAGATACGCAGTATTTT. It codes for CASSFWADTQYF.

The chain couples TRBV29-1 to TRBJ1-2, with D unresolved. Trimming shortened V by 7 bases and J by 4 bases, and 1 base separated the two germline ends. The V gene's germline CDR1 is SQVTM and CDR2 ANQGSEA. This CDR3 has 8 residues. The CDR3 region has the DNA TGCAGCGCCTATGGCTACACCTTC. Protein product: CSAYGYTF.

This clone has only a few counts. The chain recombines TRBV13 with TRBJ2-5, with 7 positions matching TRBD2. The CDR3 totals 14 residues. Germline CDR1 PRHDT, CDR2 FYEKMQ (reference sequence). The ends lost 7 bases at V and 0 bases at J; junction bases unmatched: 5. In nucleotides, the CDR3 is TGTGCCAGCACCAACGGACTAGACCAAGAGACCCAGTACTTC. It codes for CASTNGLDQETQYF.

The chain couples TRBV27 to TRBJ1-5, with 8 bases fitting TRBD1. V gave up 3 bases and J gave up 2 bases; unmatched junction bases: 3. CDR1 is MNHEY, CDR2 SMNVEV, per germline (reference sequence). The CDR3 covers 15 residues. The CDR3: CASSFKTGGNQPQHF. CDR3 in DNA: TGTGCCAGCAGTTTCAAGACAGGGGGCAATCAGCCCCAGCATTTT.